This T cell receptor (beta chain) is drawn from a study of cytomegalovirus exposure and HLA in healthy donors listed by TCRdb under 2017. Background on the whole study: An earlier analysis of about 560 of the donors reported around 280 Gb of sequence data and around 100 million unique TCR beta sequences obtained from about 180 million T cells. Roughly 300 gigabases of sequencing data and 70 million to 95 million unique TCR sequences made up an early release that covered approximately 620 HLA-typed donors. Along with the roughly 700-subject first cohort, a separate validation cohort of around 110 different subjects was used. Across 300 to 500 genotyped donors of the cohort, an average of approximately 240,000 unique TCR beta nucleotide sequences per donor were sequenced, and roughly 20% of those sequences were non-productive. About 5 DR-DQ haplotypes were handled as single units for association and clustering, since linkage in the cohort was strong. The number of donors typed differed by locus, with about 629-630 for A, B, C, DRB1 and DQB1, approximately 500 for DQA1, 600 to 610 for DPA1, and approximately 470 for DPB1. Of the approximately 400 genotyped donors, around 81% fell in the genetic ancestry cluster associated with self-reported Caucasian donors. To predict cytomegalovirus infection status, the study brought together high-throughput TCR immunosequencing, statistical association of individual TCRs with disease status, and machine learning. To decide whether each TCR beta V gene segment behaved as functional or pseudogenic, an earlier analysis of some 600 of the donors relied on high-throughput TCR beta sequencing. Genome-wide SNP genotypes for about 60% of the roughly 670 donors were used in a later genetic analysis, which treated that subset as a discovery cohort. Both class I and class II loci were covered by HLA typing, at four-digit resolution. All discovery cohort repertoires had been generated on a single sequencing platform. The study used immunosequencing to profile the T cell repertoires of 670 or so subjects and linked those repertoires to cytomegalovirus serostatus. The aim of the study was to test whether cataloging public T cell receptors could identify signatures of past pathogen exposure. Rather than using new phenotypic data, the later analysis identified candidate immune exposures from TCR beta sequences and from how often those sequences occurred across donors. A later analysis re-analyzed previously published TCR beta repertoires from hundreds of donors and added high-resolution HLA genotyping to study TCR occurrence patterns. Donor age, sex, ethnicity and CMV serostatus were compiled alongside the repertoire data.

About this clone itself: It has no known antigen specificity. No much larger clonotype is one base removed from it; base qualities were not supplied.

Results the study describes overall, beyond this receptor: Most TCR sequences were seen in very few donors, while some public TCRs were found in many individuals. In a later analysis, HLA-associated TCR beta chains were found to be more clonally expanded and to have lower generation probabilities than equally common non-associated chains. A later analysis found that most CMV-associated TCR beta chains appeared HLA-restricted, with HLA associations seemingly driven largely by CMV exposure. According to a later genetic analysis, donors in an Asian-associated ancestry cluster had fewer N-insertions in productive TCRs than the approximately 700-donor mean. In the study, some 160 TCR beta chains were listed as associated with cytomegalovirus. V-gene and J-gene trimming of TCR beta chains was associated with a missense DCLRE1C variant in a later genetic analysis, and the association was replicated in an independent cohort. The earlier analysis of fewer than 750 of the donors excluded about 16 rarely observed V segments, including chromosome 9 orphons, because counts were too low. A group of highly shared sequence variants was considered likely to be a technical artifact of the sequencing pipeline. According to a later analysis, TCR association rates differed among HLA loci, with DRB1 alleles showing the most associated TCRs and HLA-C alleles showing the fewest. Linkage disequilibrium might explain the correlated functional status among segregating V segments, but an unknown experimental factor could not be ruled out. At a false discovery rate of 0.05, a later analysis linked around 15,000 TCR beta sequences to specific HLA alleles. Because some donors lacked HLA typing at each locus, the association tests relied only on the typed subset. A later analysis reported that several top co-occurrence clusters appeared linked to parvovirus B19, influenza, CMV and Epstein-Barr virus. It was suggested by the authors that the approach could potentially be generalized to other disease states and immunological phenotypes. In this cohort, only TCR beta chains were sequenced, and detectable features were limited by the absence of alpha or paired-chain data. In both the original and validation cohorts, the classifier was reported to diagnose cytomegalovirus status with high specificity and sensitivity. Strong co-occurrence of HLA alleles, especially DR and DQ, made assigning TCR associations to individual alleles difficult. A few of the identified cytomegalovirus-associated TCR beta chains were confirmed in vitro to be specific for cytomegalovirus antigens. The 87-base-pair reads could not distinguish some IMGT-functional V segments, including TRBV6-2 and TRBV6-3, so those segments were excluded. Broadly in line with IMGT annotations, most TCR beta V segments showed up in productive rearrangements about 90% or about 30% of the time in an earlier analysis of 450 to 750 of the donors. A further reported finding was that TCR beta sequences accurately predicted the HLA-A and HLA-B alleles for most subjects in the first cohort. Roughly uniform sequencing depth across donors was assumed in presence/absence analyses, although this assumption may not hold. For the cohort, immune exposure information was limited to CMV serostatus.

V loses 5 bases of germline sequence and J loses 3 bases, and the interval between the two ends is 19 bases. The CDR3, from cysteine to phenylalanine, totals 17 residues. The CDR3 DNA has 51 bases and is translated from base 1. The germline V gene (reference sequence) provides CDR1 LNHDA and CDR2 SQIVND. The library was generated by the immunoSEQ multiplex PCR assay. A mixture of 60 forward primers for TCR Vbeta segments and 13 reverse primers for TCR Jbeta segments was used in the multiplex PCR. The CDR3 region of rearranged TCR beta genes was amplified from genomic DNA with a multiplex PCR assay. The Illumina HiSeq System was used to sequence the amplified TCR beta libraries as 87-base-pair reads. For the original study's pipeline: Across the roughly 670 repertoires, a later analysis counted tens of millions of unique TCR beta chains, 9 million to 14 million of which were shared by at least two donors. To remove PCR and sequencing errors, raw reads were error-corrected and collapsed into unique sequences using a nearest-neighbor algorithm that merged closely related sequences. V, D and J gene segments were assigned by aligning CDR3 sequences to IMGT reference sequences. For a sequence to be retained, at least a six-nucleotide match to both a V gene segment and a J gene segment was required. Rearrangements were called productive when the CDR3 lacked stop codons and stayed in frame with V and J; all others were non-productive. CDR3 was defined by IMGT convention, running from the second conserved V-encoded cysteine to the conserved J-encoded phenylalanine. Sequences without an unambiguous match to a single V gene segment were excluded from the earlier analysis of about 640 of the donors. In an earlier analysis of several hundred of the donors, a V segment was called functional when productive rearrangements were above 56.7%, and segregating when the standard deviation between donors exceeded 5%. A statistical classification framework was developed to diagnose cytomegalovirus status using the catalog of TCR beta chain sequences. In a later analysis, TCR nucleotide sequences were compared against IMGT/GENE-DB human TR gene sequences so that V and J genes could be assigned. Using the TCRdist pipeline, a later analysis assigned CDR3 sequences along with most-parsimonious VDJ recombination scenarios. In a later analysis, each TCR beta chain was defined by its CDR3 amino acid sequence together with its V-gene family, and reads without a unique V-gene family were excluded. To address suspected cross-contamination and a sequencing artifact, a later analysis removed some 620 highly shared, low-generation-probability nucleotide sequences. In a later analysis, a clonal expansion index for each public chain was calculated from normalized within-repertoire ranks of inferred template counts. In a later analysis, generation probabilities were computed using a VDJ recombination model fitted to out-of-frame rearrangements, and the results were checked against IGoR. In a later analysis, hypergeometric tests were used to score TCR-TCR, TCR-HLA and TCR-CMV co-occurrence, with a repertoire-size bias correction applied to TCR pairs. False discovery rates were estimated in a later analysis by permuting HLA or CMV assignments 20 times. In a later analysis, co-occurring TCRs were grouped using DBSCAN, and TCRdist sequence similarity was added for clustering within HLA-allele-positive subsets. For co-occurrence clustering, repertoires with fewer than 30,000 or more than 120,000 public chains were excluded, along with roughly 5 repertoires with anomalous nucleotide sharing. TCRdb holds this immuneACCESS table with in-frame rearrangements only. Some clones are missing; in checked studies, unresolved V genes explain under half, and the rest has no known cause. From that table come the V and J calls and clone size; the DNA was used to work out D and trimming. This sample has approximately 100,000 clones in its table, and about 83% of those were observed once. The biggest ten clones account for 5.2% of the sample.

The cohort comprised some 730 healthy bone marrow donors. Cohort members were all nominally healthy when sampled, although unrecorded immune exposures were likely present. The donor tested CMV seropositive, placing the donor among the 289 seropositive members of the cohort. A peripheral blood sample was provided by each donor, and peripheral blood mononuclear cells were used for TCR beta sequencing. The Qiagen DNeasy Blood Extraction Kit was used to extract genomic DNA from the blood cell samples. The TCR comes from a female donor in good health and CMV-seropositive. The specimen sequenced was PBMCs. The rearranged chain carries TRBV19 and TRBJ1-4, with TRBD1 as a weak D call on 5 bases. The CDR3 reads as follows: CASSPRQPLNPNEKLFF. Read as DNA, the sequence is TGTGCCAGTAGTCCGCGACAGCCACTCAACCCTAATGAAAAACTGTTTTTT.